The 22 T cell receptor beta chains below were found in one sample sequenced in a study of blood T cell repertoires in COVID-19. Clones were sequenced by immunoSEQ multiplex PCR, and TCRdb holds only the in-frame ones, with some missing. Among 150,000 or so clones listed, roughly four fifths were seen once. The sample was peripheral blood. The origin of the receptors is a human donor with acute or convalescent COVID-19. The donor label of this sample is uncertain.

The CDR3 loop reads CASSYYSGQPQHF. In DNA form, the CDR3 reads TGTGCCAGCAGTTACTACTCCGGTCAGCCCCAGCATTTT. The chain recombines TRBV6-5 with TRBJ1-5; D is uncertain. V was trimmed by 1 base and J by 6 bases, leaving 7 bases between them. The CDR3 runs to 13 residues. CDR1 is MNHEY, CDR2 SVGAGI, per germline.

This sequence joins TRBV11-2 and TRBJ1-6; a weak D match, TRBD1 (5 bases). Germline-derived CDR1 and CDR2 are SGHAT and FQNNGV. Between the trimmed V and J ends, which lost 3 bases and 6 bases, there was a span of 9 bases. The CDR3 is 14 amino acids. CDR3: CASSLTESNSPLHF. The DNA of the CDR3 is TGTGCCAGCAGCTTGACAGAGTCTAATTCACCCCTCCACTTT.

The chain uses TRBV10-1 and TRBJ1-1; D uncertain. Germline V gives CDR1 WNHNN, CDR2 SYGVQD (reference sequence). V dropped 5 bases and J dropped 0 bases, with 4 bases sitting between them. There are 12 residues in the CDR3. This chain's CDR3 is CASSQMNTEAFF. CDR3 in DNA: TGCGCCAGCAGTCAGATGAACACTGAAGCTTTCTTT.

The table lists this clone with many counts. This sequence joins TRBV19 and TRBJ1-6; D is perhaps TRBD1 (5 bases). V dropped 7 bases and J dropped 4 bases, with 11 bases sitting between them. The CDR3 loop spans 14 amino acids. Germline CDR1 LNHDA, CDR2 SQIVND (reference sequence). CDR3 protein: CASTRTLYNSPLHF. The CDR3, as DNA: TGTGCCAGTACCCGGACACTTTATAATTCACCCCTCCACTTT. Full variable domain (missing parts from reference TRBV19 and TRBJ1-6): DGGITQSPKYLFRKEGQNVTLSCEQNLNHDAMYWYRQDPGQGLRLIYYSQIVNDFQKGDIAEGYSVSREKKESFPLTVTSAQKNPTAFYLCASTRTLYNSPLHFGNGTRLTVT.

The chain combines TRBV18 with TRBJ1-1; no clear D. Germline V gene lookup returns CDR1 KGHSH and CDR2 LQKENI. The CDR3 length is 12 residues. Trimming took off 10 bases at V and 3 bases at J, with 12 bases between the two ends. CDR3 sequence reads: CATRGLDTEAFF. For the CDR3, the DNA is TGTGCCACTCGGGGTTTGGACACTGAAGCTTTCTTT.

The J gene is TRBJ2-7, the V gene TRBV18, with D tentatively TRBD1 (6 bases). Trimming took 6 bases from V and 4 from J, leaving 13 bases between them. Germline values: CDR1 KGHSH, CDR2 LQKENI. The length of the CDR3 is 13 residues. This chain's CDR3 is CASSAWGPYEQYV. The CDR3 DNA is TGTGCCAGCTCCGCTTGGGGGCCGTACGAGCAGTACGTC.

This chain uses TRBV7-9 with TRBJ1-5; 9 nucleotides line up with TRBD1. The CDR3 is 18 residues long. The V gene's germline CDR1 is SEHNR and CDR2 FQNEAQ (reference sequence). The junction had 12 bases not matched to a gene; V was cut back by 6 bases and J by 0 bases. The CDR3 DNA is TGTGCCAGCAGTTGGGGACAGGGAAAGGGGCATAGCAATCAGCCCCAGCATTTT. This sequence encodes CASSWGQGKGHSNQPQHF.

V is TRBV14 and J is TRBJ2-1; 11 bases are shared with TRBD1. CDR3 length: 15 residues. The germline V gene encodes CDR1 SGHDN and CDR2 FVKESK. J was trimmed by 15 bases and V by 1 base; bases with no gene match: 11. In DNA form, the CDR3 reads TGTGCCAGCAGCCAAGGATTCGGGACAGGGGGATTTCTGTTCTTC. Translating gives CASSQGFGTGGFLFF.

The genes are TRBV2 and TRBJ2-2, with 10 bases that match TRBD1. Germline CDR1 is SNHLY and CDR2 is FYNNEI. This CDR3 is built from 13 residues. V trimming: 8 bases; J trimming: 7 bases; junction bases outside the gene matches: 4. The CDR3 loop is CASGQGGSGELFF. For the CDR3, the DNA is TGTGCCAGCGGACAGGGGGGAAGCGGGGAGCTGTTTTTT.

The chain has TRBV5-8 and TRBJ1-4; TRBD1 might be the D (5 bases). The germline CDR1 and CDR2 sequences are SGHTS and YDEGEE. The CDR3 runs to 15 residues. Deletions cut 2 bases from V and 0 bases from J, with 8 bases between. For the CDR3, the DNA is TGTGCCAGCAGCTTCAGACAGACAACTAATGAAAAACTGTTTTTT. It translates to CASSFRQTTNEKLFF.

This clone was found once. The chain couples TRBV3-1 (or the pseudogene TRBV3-2) to TRBJ1-2; 11 nucleotides match TRBD1. Per the germline V gene, CDR1 is LGHDT and CDR2 is YNNKEL (reference sequence). The CDR3 extends over 17 amino acids. Losses at the gene ends were 0 bases for V and 2 bases for J; bases not matched to a gene: 5. CDR3 nucleotides: TGTGCCAGCAGCCAAGAACGGACAGGGGGCCGAAACTATGGCTACACCTTC. It specifies CASSQERTGGRNYGYTF.

This chain connects TRBV9 to TRBJ2-5, with 15 bases lining up with TRBD2. Germline V CDR1 and CDR2: SGDLS, YYNGEE. The CDR3 runs to 18 residues. The J segment lost 2 bases and the V segment lost 0 bases, leaving 5 bases of the junction unmatched. CDR3 bases: TGTGCCAGCAGCGTAGCCATTGGACTAGCGGGGGGGCAAGAGACCCAGTACTTC. As protein: CASSVAIGLAGGQETQYF.

This clone was counted a single time. The genes are TRBV3-1 (or the pseudogene TRBV3-2) and TRBJ1-1, with TRBD1 matching 10 bases. The CDR3 sequence is 14 residues long. CDR1 and CDR2 (germline): LGHDT, YNNKEL (reference sequence). J gave up 5 bases and V 5 bases, and 5 bases lay outside the gene matches. The CDR3 coding sequence is TGTGCCAGCAGCTTTCGGACAGGGGGAACTGAAGCTTTCTTT. Translated: CASSFRTGGTEAFF.

The chain links TRBV19 to TRBJ1-1, with TRBD1 matching 7 bases. Germline V gene lookup returns CDR1 LNHDA and CDR2 SQIVND (reference sequence). The CDR3 loop spans 13 amino acids. V was pared by 5 bases and J by 0 bases, with 0 bases of the junction left unmatched. CDR3 nucleotide sequence: TGTGCCAGTAGTGGGACAGTGAACACTGAAGCTTTCTTT. As protein: CASSGTVNTEAFF. Using reference TRBV19 and TRBJ1-1 for the parts outside the CDR3, the full variable domain is DGGITQSPKYLFRKEGQNVTLSCEQNLNHDAMYWYRQDPGQGLRLIYYSQIVNDFQKGDIAEGYSVSREKKESFPLTVTSAQKNPTAFYLCASSGTVNTEAFFGQGTRLTVV.

V gene TRBV6-2 or TRBV6-3 combines with J gene TRBJ2-2; 9 bases are a match to TRBD1. Germline CDR1 reads MNHEY; CDR2 reads SVGEGT. There are 15 residues in the CDR3. After removal of 5 bases from V and 5 bases from J, the junction contained 6 bases not matched to a gene. The CDR3 sequence: CASSPDRGGTGELFF. CDR3 nucleotide sequence: TGTGCCAGCAGTCCGGACAGGGGAGGAACCGGGGAGCTGTTTTTT.

V is TRBV19 and J is TRBJ1-1; perhaps TRBD1 as D (6 bases). Germline V gene sequence: CDR1 LNHDA, CDR2 SQIVND (reference sequence). The CDR3 loop spans 16 amino acids. The germline V and J ends were trimmed by 5 bases and 6 bases, with 22 bases remaining between them. The CDR3 reads CASSLLTGRAPPEAFF. The CDR3 nucleotides are TGTGCCAGTAGTCTCCTGACAGGACGGGCCCCCCCTGAAGCTTTCTTT.

This clone has just one count. The CDR3 loop reads CASSSRDTLANTEAFF. In DNA form, the CDR3 reads TGTGCCAGCAGCTCCCGGGACACTCTAGCGAACACTGAAGCTTTCTTT. The chain carries TRBV7-2 and TRBJ1-1; weak D call: TRBD1 (6 bases). This CDR3 region has 16 residues. CDR1 and CDR2 (germline): SGHTA, FQGNSA. V shed 4 bases and J shed 1 base, with 16 bases lying between them.

The V gene is TRBV15, the J gene TRBJ1-1; 8 nucleotides agree with TRBD1. Losses at the gene ends were 5 bases for V and 1 base for J; bases not matched to a gene: 3. There are 14 residues in the CDR3. Germline loops: CDR1 LNHNV, CDR2 YYDKDF (reference sequence). The CDR3 DNA sequence: TGTGCCACCAGCGTTGACAGGGGGAACACTGAAGCTTTCTTT. Its translation is CATSVDRGNTEAFF.

The V and J genes are TRBV10-3 and TRBJ1-5; D possibly corresponds to TRBD1 (5 bases). The V gene's germline CDR1 is ENHRY and CDR2 SYGVKD. This CDR3 spans 12 amino acids. Trimming shortened V by 8 bases and J by 9 bases, and 14 bases separated the two germline ends. CDR3 sequence reads: CAIGQGARPQHF. CDR3 bases: TGTGCCATCGGGCAGGGCGCCAGGCCCCAGCATTTT.

The CDR3 DNA sequence: TGTGCCAGCACCCTGACAGGGGCCTCTGGAAACACCATATATTTT. Protein: CASTLTGASGNTIYF. J is TRBJ1-3 and V is TRBV2; 8 positions match TRBD1. Germline V lookup: CDR1 SNHLY, CDR2 FYNNEI. V was pared by 7 bases and J by 0 bases, with 5 bases of the junction left unmatched. The CDR3 length is 15 residues.

The J gene is TRBJ2-2, the V gene TRBV7-9, with D uncertain. The germline V gene has CDR1 SEHNR and CDR2 FQNEAQ (reference sequence). V was shortened by 3 bases and J by 8 bases, with 10 bases between the two germline ends. The CDR3 length is 13 residues. Here the CDR3 DNA reads TGTGCCAGCAGCTTTGGCCCCAATGGGGAGCTGTTTTTT. Translation: CASSFGPNGELFF.

J is TRBJ2-1 and V is TRBV7-8; TRBD2 aligns across 11 bases. Trimming at V came to 0 bases and at J to 3 bases, leaving 1 base not matched to a gene. Germline V lookup: CDR1 SGHVS, CDR2 FQNEAQ. This CDR3 spans 16 amino acids. The CDR3 nucleotides are TGTGCCAGCAGCTTAGCTACTAGCGGGGGCTACAATGAGCAGTTCTTC. Protein: CASSLATSGGYNEQFF. Full variable domain (remainder filled in from reference TRBV7-8 and TRBJ2-1): GAGVSQSPRYKVAKRGQDVALRCDPISGHVSLFWYQQALGQGPEFLTYFQNEAQLDKSGLPSDRFFAERPEGSVSTLKIQRTQQEDSAVYLCASSLATSGGYNEQFFGPGTRLTVL.